The clone carrying this T cell receptor (beta chain) was observed many times. The data derive from a study of regulatory T cells in long-lasting Graves disease. Study at large: Under 3 months of antithyroid drugs had been taken by newly diagnosed Graves' patients.

The TCR beta library used iRepertoire HTBI primers with Arm-PCR amplification of CDR3. TCRdb passed the multiplex PCR reads through MiXCR, listing each CDR3 protein once. Among around 450,000 distinct CDR3 sequences listed, 15% to 20% were seen once. Time point reported: newly diagnosed GD, antithyroid drugs for less than 3 months. There was RNA extracted from PBMCs, and the TCR library was made from it. From germline, CDR1 is MDHEN and CDR2 SYDVKM. Trimming cost V 6 bases and J 5 bases; bases outside gene matches: 6. The CDR3 contains 14 residues. In addition, the sample was reused for a study of T cells in Graves' hyperthyroidism and ophthalmopathy. Per that study: An initial round of RT-PCR targeting the TCR CDR3 relied on the HTBI primer set.

This chain links TRBV28 with TRBJ2-7; 11 bases align to TRBD2. The sequencing used peripheral blood mononuclear cells (PBMCs), collected at new diagnosis, from a patient treated with antithyroid drugs. The receptor was isolated from a man aged 35-49 years with Graves disease. CDR3 sequence: CASRVAGGPNEQYF. The CDR3 coding sequence is TGTGCCAGCAGGGTAGCGGGAGGGCCCAACGAGCAGTACTTC.